The clone carrying this T cell receptor (beta chain) was observed a handful of times. Its antigen is as yet unknown. This sample is drawn from a study of T cell repertoires in cytomegalovirus infection. General study findings and limits: Dominating the ex vivo response were TCR beta clonotypes that were CMV-specific and HLA-C-restricted.

The CDR3 length is 16 residues. The ends lost 5 bases at V and 4 bases at J; junction bases unmatched: 7. The germline CDR1 and CDR2 sequences are MNHEY and SMNVEV (reference sequence). In TCRdb, the reads were re-called with MiXCR into one record per CDR3 protein. Of approximately 1,000,000 distinct CDR3 sequences listed, around 32% are singletons. This TCR came from a human donor in good health (CMV status not recorded). Some clones in this sample may be carry-over from other donors' samples. The source was cultured CD8+ T cells from PBMCs, collected from culture after CMV antigen stimulation. This sequence joins TRBV27 and TRBJ2-1, with 11 bases aligning to TRBD2. The CDR3 region has the DNA TGTGCCAGCAGTCCCGGGGGACTAGCGGAATACAATGAGCAGTTCTTC. Protein product: CASSPGGLAEYNEQFF.